This TCR beta chain is drawn from a study of monozygotic twins with inflammatory bowel disease. TCRdb reprocessed the 5' RACE reads, with one entry per CDR3 protein and no DNA. Here the sample table reports roughly 320,000 distinct CDR3 sequences. The germline V gene has CDR1 SEHNR and CDR2 FQNEAQ (reference sequence). The CDR3 loop spans 12 amino acids. Study-wide findings and caveats: The existence of one strong signal or clonotype linked to IBD lacked support. The inverse Simpson measure of TCRbeta diversity was lower in IBD patients than in healthy co-twins.

Remarks on this clonotype: What it binds is unknown.

The rearrangement links TRBV7-9 to TRBJ1-2. The sequenced sample was blood. The sequence was collected from a human donor with ulcerative colitis or Crohn's disease, or a healthy co-twin of an affected twin (not recorded which). CDR3 sequence reads: CASSDLRYGYTF.